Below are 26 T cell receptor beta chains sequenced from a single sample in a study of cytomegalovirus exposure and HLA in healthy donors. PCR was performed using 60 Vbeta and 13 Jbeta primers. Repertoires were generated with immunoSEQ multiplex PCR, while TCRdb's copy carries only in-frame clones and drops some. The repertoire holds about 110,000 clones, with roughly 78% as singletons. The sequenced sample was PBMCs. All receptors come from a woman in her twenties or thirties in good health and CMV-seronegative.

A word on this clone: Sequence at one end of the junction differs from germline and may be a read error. The CDR3 loop is CASSAQGETQYF. The CDR3 coding sequence is TGTGCTAGCAGCGCCCAGGGAGAGACCCAGTACTTC. V is TRBV7-7 and J is TRBJ2-5; a possible D gene is TRBD1 (5 bases). The CDR3 covers 12 residues. The germline V gene has CDR1 SSHAT and CDR2 FNYEAQ (reference sequence).

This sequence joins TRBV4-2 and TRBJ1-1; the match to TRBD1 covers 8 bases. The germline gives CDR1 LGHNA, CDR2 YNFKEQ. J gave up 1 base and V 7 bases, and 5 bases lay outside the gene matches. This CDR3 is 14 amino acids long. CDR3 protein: CASNLDRGNTEAFF. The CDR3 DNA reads TGTGCCAGCAACCTCGACAGGGGGAACACTGAAGCTTTCTTT.

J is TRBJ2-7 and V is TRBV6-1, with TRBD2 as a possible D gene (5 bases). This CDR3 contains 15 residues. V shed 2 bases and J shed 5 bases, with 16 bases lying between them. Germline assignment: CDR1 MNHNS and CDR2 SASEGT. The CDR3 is CASSELTRRVHEQYF. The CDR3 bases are TGTGCCAGCAGTGAATTGACCAGGCGGGTCCACGAGCAGTACTTC.

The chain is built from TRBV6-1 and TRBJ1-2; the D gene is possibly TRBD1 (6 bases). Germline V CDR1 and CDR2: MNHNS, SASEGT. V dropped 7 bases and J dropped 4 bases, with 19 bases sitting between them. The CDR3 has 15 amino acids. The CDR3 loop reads CASMGGPQYSYGYTF. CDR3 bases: TGTGCCAGCATGGGGGGGCCCCAATATTCCTATGGCTACACCTTC.

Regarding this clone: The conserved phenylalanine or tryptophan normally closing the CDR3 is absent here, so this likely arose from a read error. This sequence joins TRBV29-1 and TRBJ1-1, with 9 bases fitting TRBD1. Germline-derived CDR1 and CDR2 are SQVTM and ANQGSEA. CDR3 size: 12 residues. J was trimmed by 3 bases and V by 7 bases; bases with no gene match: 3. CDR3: CSAGQGDTEAFV. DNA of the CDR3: TGCAGCGCGGGACAGGGAGACACTGAAGCTTTCGTT.

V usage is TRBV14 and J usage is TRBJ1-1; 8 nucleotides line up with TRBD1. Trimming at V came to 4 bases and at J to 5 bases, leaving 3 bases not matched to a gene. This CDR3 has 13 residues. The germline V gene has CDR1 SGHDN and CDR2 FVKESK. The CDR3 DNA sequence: TGTGCCAGCAGCCGGACAGGGCAAACTGAAGCTTTCTTT. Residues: CASSRTGQTEAFF.

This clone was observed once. In DNA form, the CDR3 reads TGTGCCAGCAGTGTTAGGGGCAGGGGGGACGGTGAAAAACTGTTTTTT. This translates into CASSVRGRGDGEKLFF. The chain joins TRBV2 to TRBJ1-4; the match to TRBD1 covers 7 bases. Germline V CDR1 and CDR2: SNHLY, FYNNEI. After removal of 4 bases from V and 7 bases from J, the junction contained 12 bases not matched to a gene. This CDR3 is 16 amino acids long.

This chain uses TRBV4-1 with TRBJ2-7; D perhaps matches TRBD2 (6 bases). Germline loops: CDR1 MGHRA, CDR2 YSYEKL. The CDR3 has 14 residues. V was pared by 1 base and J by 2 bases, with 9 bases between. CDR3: CASSQGRVAYEQYF. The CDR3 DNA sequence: TGCGCCAGCAGCCAAGGGAGGGTTGCCTACGAGCAGTACTTC.

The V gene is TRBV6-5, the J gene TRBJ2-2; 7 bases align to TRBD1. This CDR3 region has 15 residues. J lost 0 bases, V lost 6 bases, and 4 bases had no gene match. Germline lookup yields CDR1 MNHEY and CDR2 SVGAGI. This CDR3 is CASSPTGANTGELFF. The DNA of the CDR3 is TGTGCCAGCAGCCCAACAGGGGCGAACACCGGGGAGCTGTTTTTT.

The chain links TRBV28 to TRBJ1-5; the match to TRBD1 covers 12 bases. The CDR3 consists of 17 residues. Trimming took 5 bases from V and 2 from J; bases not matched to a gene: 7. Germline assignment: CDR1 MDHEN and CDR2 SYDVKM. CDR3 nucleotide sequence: TGTGCCAGCAGTACGGGACAGGGGGCGCGAGGCAATCAGCCCCAGCATTTT. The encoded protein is CASSTGQGARGNQPQHF.

The CDR3 reads CASSNSGYTEAFF. In DNA, the CDR3 is TGTGCCAGCAGCAATTCGGGTTACACTGAAGCTTTCTTT. The chain couples TRBV28 to TRBJ1-1; D is uncertain. With 6 bases removed from V and 3 bases from J, the gap between germline ends came to 11 bases. Germline assignment: CDR1 MDHEN and CDR2 SYDVKM. CDR3 length equals 13 residues.

CDR3: CASSSSGGLETQYF. As DNA, the CDR3 is TGTGCCAGCAGCTCCTCCGGGGGGCTCGAGACCCAGTACTTC. The V and J genes are TRBV11-1 and TRBJ2-5; D is perhaps TRBD2 (7 bases). This CDR3 is built from 14 residues. CDR1 is SGHAT and CDR2 is FQDESV in the germline V gene (reference sequence). Trimming removed 4 bases from V and 5 bases from J, with 14 bases in between.

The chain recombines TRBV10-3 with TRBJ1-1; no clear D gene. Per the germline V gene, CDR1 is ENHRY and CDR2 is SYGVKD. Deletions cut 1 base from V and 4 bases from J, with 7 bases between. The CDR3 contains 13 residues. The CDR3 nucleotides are TGTGCCATCAGTGAGTTCCTTAGCACTGAAGCTTTCTTT. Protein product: CAISEFLSTEAFF.

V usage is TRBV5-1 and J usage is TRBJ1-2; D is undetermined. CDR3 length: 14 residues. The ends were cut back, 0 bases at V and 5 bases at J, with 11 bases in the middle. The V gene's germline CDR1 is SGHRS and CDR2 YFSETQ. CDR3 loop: CASSLDEGLYGYTF. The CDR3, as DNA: TGCGCCAGCAGCTTGGACGAGGGTTTGTATGGCTACACCTTC.

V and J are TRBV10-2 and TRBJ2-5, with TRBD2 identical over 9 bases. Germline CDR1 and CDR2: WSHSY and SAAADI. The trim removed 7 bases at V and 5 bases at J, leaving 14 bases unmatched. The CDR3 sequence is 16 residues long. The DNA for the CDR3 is TGCGCCAGCATCGGCGGGAGGGCCGTATTTGGGGAGACCCAGTACTTC. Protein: CASIGGRAVFGETQYF.

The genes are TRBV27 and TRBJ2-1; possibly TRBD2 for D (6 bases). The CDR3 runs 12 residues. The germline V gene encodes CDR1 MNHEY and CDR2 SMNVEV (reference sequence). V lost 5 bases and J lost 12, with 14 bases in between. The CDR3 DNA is TGTGCCAGCAGTCCCCGGAGCGGGCGGCAGTTCTTC. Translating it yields CASSPRSGRQFF.

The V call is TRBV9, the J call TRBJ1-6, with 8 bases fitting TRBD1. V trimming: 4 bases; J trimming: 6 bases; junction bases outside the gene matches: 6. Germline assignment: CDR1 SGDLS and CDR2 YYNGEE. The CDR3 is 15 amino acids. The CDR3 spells CASSRQGHGNSPLHF. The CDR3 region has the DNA TGTGCCAGCAGCAGACAGGGGCACGGTAATTCACCCCTCCACTTT.

The CDR3 sequence: CASSETGLGNTIYF. The CDR3 region has the DNA TGTGCCAGCAGCGAGACAGGGTTGGGAAACACCATATATTTT. The J gene is TRBJ1-3, the V gene TRBV9; the match to TRBD1 covers 7 bases. This CDR3 has 14 residues. J was trimmed by 4 bases and V by 3 bases; bases with no gene match: 4. Looked up from germline, CDR1 is SGDLS and CDR2 is YYNGEE.

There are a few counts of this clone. This chain's CDR3 is CASSGRGLAGGIYEQYF. The DNA for the CDR3 is TGTGCCAGCAGCGGACGGGGACTAGCGGGAGGTATATACGAGCAGTACTTC. The chain carries TRBV7-9 and TRBJ2-7; TRBD2 agrees at 15 bases. The J segment lost 4 bases and the V segment lost 5 bases, leaving 9 bases of the junction unmatched. CDR3 length: 17 residues. In germline, CDR1 is SEHNR, CDR2 FQNEAQ (reference sequence).

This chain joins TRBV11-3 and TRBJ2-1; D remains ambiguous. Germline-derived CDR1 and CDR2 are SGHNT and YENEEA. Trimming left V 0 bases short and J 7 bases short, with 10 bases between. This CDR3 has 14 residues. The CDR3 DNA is TGTGCCAGCAGCTTAGAGTTGGCTGCAAATGAGCAGTTCTTC. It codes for CASSLELAANEQFF.

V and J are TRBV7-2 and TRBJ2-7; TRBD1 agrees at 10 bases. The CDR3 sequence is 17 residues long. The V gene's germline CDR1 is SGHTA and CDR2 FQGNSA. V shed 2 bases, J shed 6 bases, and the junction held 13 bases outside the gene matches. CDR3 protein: CASSLTGGDRGQGEQYF. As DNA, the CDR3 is TGTGCCAGCAGCTTAACCGGGGGAGACAGGGGGCAAGGCGAGCAGTACTTC.

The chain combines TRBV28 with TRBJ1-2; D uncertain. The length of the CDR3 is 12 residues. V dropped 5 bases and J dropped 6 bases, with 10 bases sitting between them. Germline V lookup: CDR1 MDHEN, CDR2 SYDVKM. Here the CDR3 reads CASSPPSDGYTF. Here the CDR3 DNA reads TGTGCCAGCAGTCCCCCGAGCGATGGCTACACCTTC.

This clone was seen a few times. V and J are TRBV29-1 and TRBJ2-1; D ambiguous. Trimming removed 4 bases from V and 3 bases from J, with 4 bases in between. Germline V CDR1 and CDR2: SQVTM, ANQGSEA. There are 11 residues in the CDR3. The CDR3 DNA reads TGCAGCGTTGGACTCTACAATGAGCAGTTCTTC. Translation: CSVGLYNEQFF.

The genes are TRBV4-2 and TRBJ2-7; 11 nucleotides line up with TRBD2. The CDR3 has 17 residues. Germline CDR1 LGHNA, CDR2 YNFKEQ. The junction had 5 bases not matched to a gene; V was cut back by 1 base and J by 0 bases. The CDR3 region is CASSQGVAGGPSYEQYF. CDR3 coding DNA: TGTGCCAGCAGCCAAGGGGTAGCGGGGGGGCCCTCCTACGAGCAGTACTTC.

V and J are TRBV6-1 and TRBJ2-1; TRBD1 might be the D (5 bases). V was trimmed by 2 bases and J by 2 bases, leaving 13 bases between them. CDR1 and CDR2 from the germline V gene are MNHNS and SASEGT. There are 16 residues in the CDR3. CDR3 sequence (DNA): TGTGCCAGCAGTGAAAGGATAGGGGCAGCCTACAATGAGCAGTTCTTC. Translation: CASSERIGAAYNEQFF.

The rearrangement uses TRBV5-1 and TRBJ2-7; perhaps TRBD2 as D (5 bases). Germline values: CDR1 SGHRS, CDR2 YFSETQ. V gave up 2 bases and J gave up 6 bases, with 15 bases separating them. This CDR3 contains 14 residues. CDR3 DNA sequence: TGCGCCAGCAGCTTCGGAGGAGCCGTTTCCGAGCAGTACTTC. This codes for CASSFGGAVSEQYF.